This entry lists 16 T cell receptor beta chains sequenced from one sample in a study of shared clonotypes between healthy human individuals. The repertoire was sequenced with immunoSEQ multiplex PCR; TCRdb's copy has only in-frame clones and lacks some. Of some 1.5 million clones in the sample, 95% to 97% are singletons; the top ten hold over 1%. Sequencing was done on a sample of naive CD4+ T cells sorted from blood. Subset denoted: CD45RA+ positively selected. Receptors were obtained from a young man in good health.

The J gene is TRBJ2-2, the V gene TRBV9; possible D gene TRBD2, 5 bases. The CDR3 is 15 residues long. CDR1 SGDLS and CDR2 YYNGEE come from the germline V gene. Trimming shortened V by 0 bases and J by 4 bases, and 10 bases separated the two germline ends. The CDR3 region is CASSVGVASTGELFF. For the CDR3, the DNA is TGTGCCAGCAGCGTAGGGGTAGCGTCCACCGGGGAGCTGTTTTTT.

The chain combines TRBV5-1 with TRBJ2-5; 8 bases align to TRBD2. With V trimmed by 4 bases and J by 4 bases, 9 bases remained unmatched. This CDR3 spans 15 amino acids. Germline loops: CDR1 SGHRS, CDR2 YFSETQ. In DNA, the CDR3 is TGCGCCAGCAGCACCCAGCGGGAGACAGGAGAGACCCAGTACTTC. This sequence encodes CASSTQRETGETQYF.

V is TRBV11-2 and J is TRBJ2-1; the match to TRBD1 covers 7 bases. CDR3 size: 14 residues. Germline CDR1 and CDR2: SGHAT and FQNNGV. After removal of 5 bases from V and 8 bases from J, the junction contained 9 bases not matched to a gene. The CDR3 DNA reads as TGTGCCAGCAGCCTTATGGGGACAGTTTATGAGCAGTTCTTC. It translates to CASSLMGTVYEQFF.

CDR3 DNA: TGTGCCAGCATCGGGACTAGCGGGAGGGCGGGTGACGAGCAGTACTTC. Its protein product is CASIGTSGRAGDEQYF. J is TRBJ2-7 and V is TRBV6-4; 16 bases map to TRBD2. V was pared by 7 bases and J by 5 bases, with 8 bases of the junction left unmatched. Germline V gene lookup returns CDR1 MRHNA and CDR2 SNTAGT. The CDR3 has 16 residues.

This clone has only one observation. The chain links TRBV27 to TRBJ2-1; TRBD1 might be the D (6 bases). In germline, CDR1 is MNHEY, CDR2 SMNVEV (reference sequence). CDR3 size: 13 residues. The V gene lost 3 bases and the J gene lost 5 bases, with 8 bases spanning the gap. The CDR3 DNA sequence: TGTGCCAGCAGTTTCCAGGGGAACAATGAGCAGTTCTTC. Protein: CASSFQGNNEQFF.

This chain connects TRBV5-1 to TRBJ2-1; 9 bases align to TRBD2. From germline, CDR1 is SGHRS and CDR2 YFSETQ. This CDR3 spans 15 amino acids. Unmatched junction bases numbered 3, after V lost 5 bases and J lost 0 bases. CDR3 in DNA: TGCGCCAGCAGTTGGGGACTAGCCTCCTACAATGAGCAGTTCTTC. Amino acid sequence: CASSWGLASYNEQFF. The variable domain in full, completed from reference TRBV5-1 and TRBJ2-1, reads KAGVTQTPRYLIKTRGQQVTLSCSPISGHRSVSWYQQTPGQGLQFLFEYFSETQRNKGNFPGRFSGRQFSNSRSEMNVSTLELGDSALYLCASSWGLASYNEQFFGPGTRLTVL.

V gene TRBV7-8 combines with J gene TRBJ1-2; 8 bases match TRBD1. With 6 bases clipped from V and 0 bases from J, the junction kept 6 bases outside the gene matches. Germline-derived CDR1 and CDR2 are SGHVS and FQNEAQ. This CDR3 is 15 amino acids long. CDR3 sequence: CASSSRTGPNYGYTF. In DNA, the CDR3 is TGTGCCAGCAGTTCCCGGACAGGGCCTAACTATGGCTACACCTTC.

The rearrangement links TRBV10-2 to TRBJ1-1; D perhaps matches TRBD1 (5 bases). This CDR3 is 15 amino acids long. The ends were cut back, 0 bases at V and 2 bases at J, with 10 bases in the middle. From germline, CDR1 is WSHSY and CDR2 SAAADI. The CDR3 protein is CASSESRGPNTEAFF. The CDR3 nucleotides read TGCGCCAGCAGTGAGTCAAGGGGCCCTAACACTGAAGCTTTCTTT.

The CDR3 DNA is TGTGCCAGCAGTCCACGGGGGAGGCAGGGGGGTAATCAGCCCCAGCATTTT. This encodes CASSPRGRQGGNQPQHF. The chain couples TRBV7-2 to TRBJ1-5; 7 bases are shared with TRBD1. Germline V gives CDR1 SGHTA, CDR2 FQGNSA. V shed 6 bases and J 4 bases; nucleotides not matched to a gene: 15. This CDR3 is 17 amino acids long.

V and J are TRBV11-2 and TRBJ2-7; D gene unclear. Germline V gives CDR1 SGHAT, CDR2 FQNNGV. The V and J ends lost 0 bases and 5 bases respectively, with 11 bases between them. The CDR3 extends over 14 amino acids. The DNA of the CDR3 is TGTGCCAGCAGCTTAGATCGGGCAATCCACGAGCAGTACTTC. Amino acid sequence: CASSLDRAIHEQYF.

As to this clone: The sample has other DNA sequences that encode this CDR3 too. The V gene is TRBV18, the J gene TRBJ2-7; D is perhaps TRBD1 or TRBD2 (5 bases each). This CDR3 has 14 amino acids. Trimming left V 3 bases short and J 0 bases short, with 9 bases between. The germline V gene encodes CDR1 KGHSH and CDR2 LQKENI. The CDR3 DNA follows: TGTGCCAGCTCACCCGGGACGGCCTCCTACGAGCAGTACTTC. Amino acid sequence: CASSPGTASYEQYF. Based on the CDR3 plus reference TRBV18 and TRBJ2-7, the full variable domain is NAGVMQNPRHLVRRRGQEARLRCSPMKGHSHVYWYRQLPEEGLKFMVYLQKENIIDESGMPKERFSAEFPKEGPSILRIQQVVRGDSAAYFCASSPGTASYEQYFGPGTRLTVT.

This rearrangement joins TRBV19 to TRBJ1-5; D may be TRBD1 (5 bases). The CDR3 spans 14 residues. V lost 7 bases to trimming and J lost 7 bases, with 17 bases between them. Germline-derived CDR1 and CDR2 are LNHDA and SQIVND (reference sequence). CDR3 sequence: CASMGQERGQPQHF. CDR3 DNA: TGTGCCAGTATGGGGCAGGAGAGAGGCCAGCCCCAGCATTTT.

CDR3 loop: CASSLEPSGEQFF. The CDR3 DNA reads as TGCGCCAGCAGCTTGGAGCCTAGCGGTGAGCAGTTCTTC. This rearrangement joins TRBV5-1 to TRBJ2-1, with 7 bases aligning to TRBD2. Per the germline V gene, CDR1 is SGHRS and CDR2 is YFSETQ. The trim removed 0 bases at V and 9 bases at J, leaving 3 bases unmatched. CDR3 size: 13 residues.

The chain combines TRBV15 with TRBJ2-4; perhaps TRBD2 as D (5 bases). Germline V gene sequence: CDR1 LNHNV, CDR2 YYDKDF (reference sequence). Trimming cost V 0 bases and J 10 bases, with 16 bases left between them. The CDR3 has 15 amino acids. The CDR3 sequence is CATSRDHPPRGIQYF. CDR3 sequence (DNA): TGTGCCACCAGCAGAGATCACCCGCCTCGGGGAATTCAGTACTTC.

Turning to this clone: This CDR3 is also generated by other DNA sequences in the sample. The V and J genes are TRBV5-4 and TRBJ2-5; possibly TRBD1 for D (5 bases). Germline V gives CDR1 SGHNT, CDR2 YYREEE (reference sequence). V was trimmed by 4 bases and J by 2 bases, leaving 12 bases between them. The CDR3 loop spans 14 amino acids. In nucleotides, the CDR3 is TGTGCCAGCAGCCGCGGACAAGGACAAGAGACCCAGTACTTC. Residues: CASSRGQGQETQYF.

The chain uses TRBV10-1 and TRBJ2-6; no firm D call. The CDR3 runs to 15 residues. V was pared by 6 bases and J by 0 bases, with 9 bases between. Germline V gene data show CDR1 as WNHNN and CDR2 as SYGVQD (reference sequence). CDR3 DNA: TGCGCCAGCAGGGTCAGGCGCTCTGGGGCCAACGTCCTGACTTTC. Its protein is CASRVRRSGANVLTF.